The rows below give T cell receptor beta chains drawn from one sample of a study of CD8+ T cells in alopecia areata. The data were produced by immunoSEQ multiplex PCR, yet TCRdb's version contains in-frame clones alone and is incomplete. The sample consists of some 170,000 clones, just over 65% of them appearing once. Source: CD8+ T cells sorted from blood, taken at week 0. All receptors derive from a human donor with alopecia areata. Each CDR3 is given with its conserved first and last residue. Fields, in order: D gene, V gene, J gene, clone size, CDR3 DNA, CDR3 protein. D genes are given only for firm matches. For some rows the clone size is stated as once, few or many, or as a class when expanded; others skip it.

TRBD2,TRBV9,TRBJ2-5,NA,TGTGCCAGCAGCGACAACTTAGCGGGGGACCAAGAGACCCAGTACTTC,CASSDNLAGDQETQYF
NA,TRBV13,TRBJ2-7,few,TGTGCCAGCAGCTTAGGGACAGAAACCTACGAGCAGTACTTC,CASSLGTETYEQYF
NA,TRBV4-1,TRBJ2-5,NA,TGCGCCAGCAGCTATCCCCGGGACGGAGAAGAGACCCAGTACTTC,CASSYPRDGEETQYF
TRBD1,TRBV29-1,TRBJ1-2,NA,TGCAGCGTTGATGGGGACAGGGGAATTGACACCTTC,CSVDGDRGIDTF
TRBD1,TRBV7-9,TRBJ1-2,NA,TGTGCCAGCAGCACTCCGGGACAGAATTATGGCTACACCTTC,CASSTPGQNYGYTF
NA,TRBV29-1,TRBJ1-2,few,TGCAGCGTCGAGGCGGGGGCAGCTAACTATGGCTACACCTTC,CSVEAGAANYGYTF
NA,TRBV7-3,TRBJ2-3,NA,TGTGCCAGCTCCCTGGGCGGCACAGATACGCAGTATTTT,CASSLGGTDTQYF
NA,TRBV4-1,TRBJ1-1,once,TGCGCCAGCAGCCGTTGGCGTCGGTTTGGTGAAGCTTTCTTT,CASSRWRRFGEAFF
NA,TRBV7-9,TRBJ2-4,few,TGTGCCAGCAGCTCGACCCTGAACATTCAGTACTTC,CASSSTLNIQYF
TRBD1,TRBV7-8,TRBJ2-3,few,TGTGCCAGCAACACCGGGACAGCCCGTGAGGATACGCAGTATTTT,CASNTGTAREDTQYF
TRBD1,TRBV30,TRBJ1-2,NA,TGTGCCTGGAGTCCAACAGGGGTCTATGGTTACACCTTC,CAWSPTGVYGYTF
NA,TRBV29-1,TRBJ2-7,few,TGCAGCGTTGAAGGGCACAGCTCCTACGAGCAGTACTTC,CSVEGHSSYEQYF
NA,TRBV5-6,TRBJ2-7,NA,TGTGCCAGCAGCTCTGGTGGGGTCGAGCAGTACTTC,CASSSGGVEQYF
TRBD1,TRBV15,TRBJ1-2,NA,TGTGCCACCAGCAGACGGGACAGCTCTCACTATGGCTACACCTTC,CATSRRDSSHYGYTF
NA,TRBV5-1,TRBJ1-2,NA,TGCGCCAGCAGGGACAGCTATAACTATGGCTACACCTTC,CASRDSYNYGYTF
TRBD2,TRBV29-1,TRBJ2-7,NA,TGCAGCGTTGGGGGAGGGAGCTCCTACGAGCAGTACTTC,CSVGGGSSYEQYF
NA,TRBV4-2,TRBJ2-1,few,TGTGCCAGCAGCCAAGGGGTCGGGGCATACAATGAGCAGTTCTTC,CASSQGVGAYNEQFF
TRBD1,TRBV5-1,TRBJ2-7,NA,TGCGCCAGCAGCACCGGGACAGGGGGTTACGAGCAGTACTTC,CASSTGTGGYEQYF
NA,TRBV7-9,TRBJ2-3,NA,TGTGCCAGCAGCTCGACAGTTAGCACAGATACGCAGTATTTT,CASSSTVSTDTQYF
NA,TRBV5-8,TRBJ2-3,NA,TGTGCCAGCAGCGGTTTCGGCAGGCGGGGCACAGATACGCAGTATTTT,CASSGFGRRGTDTQYF
TRBD1,TRBV2,TRBJ2-5,NA,TGTGCCAGCAGCGGGGACAGGGGATTCGAAGAGACCCAGTACTTC,CASSGDRGFEETQYF
NA,TRBV10-3,TRBJ2-7,NA,TGTGCCATCAGTGTAACCGCCGGGCCATCCGCCGACCAGCAGTACTTC,CAISVTAGPSADQQYF
TRBD2,TRBV6-5,TRBJ2-1,NA,TGTGCCAGCAGCCCGGGGGGGGCCAGTGAGCAGTTCTTC,CASSPGGASEQFF
NA,TRBV7-9,TRBJ2-2,NA,TGTGCCAGCAGCCCCCCAGTCGGGGCCGGGGAGCTGTTTTTT,CASSPPVGAGELFF
NA,TRBV2,TRBJ2-5,NA,TGTGCCAGCAACCAGGAGCGGTACCAAGAGACCCAGTACTTC,CASNQERYQETQYF
NA,TRBV9,TRBJ2-3,NA,TGTGCCAGCAGCCCAGAGGCAGGGGGGACAGATACGCAGTATTTT,CASSPEAGGTDTQYF
TRBD2,TRBV4-1,TRBJ2-5,NA,TGCGCCAGCAGCCAATCTGAGCGGGGGGGCTTCCAGACCCAGTACTTC,CASSQSERGGFQTQYF
NA,TRBV29-1,TRBJ2-7,few,TGCAGCGTTGAGAGCGGGGAGCAGTACTTC,CSVESGEQYF
NA,TRBV29-1,TRBJ2-3,NA,TGCAGCGTTGAGGACAGCCACGGGTCAGATACGCAGTATTTT,CSVEDSHGSDTQYF
NA,TRBV7-6,TRBJ2-7,NA,TGTGCCAGCAGCGGGGACGGCTCCTACGAGCAGTACTTC,CASSGDGSYEQYF
NA,TRBV2,TRBJ2-5,few,TGTGCCAGCAGTGCACCGGAAGAGACCCAGTACTTC,CASSAPEETQYF
NA,TRBV19,TRBJ1-5,few,TGTGCCAGTAAATTCGGCGCAAACCAGCCCCAGCATTTT,CASKFGANQPQHF
NA,TRBV27,TRBJ2-7,once,TGTGCCAGCAGTTTATCGGCCCCCACAGGTAGCGAGCAGTACTTC,CASSLSAPTGSEQYF
NA,TRBV25-1,TRBJ1-6,NA,TGTGCCAGCAGTGAATTAAACTATAATTCACCCCTCCACTTT,CASSELNYNSPLHF
NA,TRBV2,TRBJ1-1,few,TGTGCCAGCAGGGTTGGGGGGACAGAAGCTTTCTTT,CASRVGGTEAFF
NA,TRBV4-2,TRBJ1-5,NA,TGTGCCAGCAGCCAAGTCGCGGGGTATAGCAATCAGCCCCAGCATTTT,CASSQVAGYSNQPQHF
NA,TRBV6-6,TRBJ1-2,NA,TGTGCCAGCAGATTGGGTACCTATGGCTACACCTTC,CASRLGTYGYTF
NA,TRBV29-1,TRBJ1-1,NA,TGCAGCGTTGAAGACACGGGGAGAGCTTTCTTT,CSVEDTGRAFF
TRBD1,TRBV14,TRBJ2-3,NA,TGTGCCAGCAGCCAAGTTCCAGGGGGCGCAGATACGCAGTATTTT,CASSQVPGGADTQYF
NA,TRBV9,TRBJ2-4,NA,TGTGCCAGCAGCCCCCGGGACGGACTAGCCAAAAACATTCAGTACTTC,CASSPRDGLAKNIQYF
NA,TRBV30,TRBJ2-7,NA,TGTGCCTGGAGTTCCCAGGGAAGGGAGCAGTACTTC,CAWSSQGREQYF
NA,TRBV27,TRBJ2-1,NA,TGTGCCAGCAGTAGTCCCAATGCGGGACTGACATACAATGAGCAGTTCTTC,CASSSPNAGLTYNEQFF
TRBD1,TRBV2,TRBJ1-5,once,TGTGCCAGCAGTGATTGGGAGGGGACAGGGGCCCAGCATTTT,CASSDWEGTGAQHF
NA,TRBV27,TRBJ2-3,NA,TGTGCCAGCAGTAACACAGATACGCAGTATTTT,CASSNTDTQYF
NA,TRBV4-1,TRBJ1-1,NA,TGCGCCAGCAGCCGTACCGATAGGGGCAGACCTGAAGCTTTCTTT,CASSRTDRGRPEAFF
NA,TRBV11-3,TRBJ2-7,NA,TGTGCGAGTGGAGGAGGGGGAGTCCACGAGCAGTACTTC,CASGGGGVHEQYF
NA,TRBV4-2,TRBJ1-1,NA,TGTGCCAGCAGCGCATCGACAGGAGTGAACACTGAAGCTTTCTTT,CASSASTGVNTEAFF
NA,TRBV12-5,TRBJ1-2,NA,TGTGCTAGTGGCCTGGGGCAGGGGTTCGAGGGCTACACCTTC,CASGLGQGFEGYTF